Given below is one TCR beta chain in context. These data come from a study of technical replicates of blood from several donors. TCRdb's table, derived via immunoSEQ multiplex PCR, lists solely in-frame clones and lacks some. This table holds tens of thousands of clones, 91% found once. The sequenced sample was T cells isolated from PBMCs. This receptor was obtained from a human donor in good health. Some clones in this sample may be carry-over from other donors' samples.

CDR3 protein: CALQIRGTEQYF. CDR3 DNA sequence: TGTGCCCTCCAGATTAGGGGGACCGAGCAGTACTTC. The chain is built from TRBV6-1 and TRBJ2-7, with D perhaps matching TRBD1 (6 bases). The CDR3 runs 12 residues. Trimming cost V 11 bases and J 6 bases, with 17 bases left between them. Germline V lookup: CDR1 MNHNS, CDR2 SASEGT.